Listed here are 10 T cell receptor beta chains from one sample, sequenced in a study of blood T cells in healthy people across ages. Alongside a J-beta primer mix, a sample-barcoded 5' primer served in a second PCR lasting about 7 to 12 cycles. TCRdb fed the 5' RACE reads into MiXCR, producing one record per CDR3 protein. This table has 920,000 or so distinct CDR3 sequences, roughly 45% appearing once. Sequencing was done on a sample of blood. Receptors were obtained from a woman aged 60-75 years in good health.

The chain employs TRBV2 and TRBJ2-5; 10 bases are a match to TRBD2. Germline V gene sequence: CDR1 SNHLY, CDR2 FYNNEI. After removal of 7 bases from V and 11 bases from J, the junction contained 10 bases not matched to a gene. CDR3 size: 13 residues. The chain's CDR3 is CASMGLANNEQYF. CDR3 DNA: TGTGCCAGCATGGGACTAGCGAACAATGAGCAGTACTTC.

This sequence joins TRBV20-1 and TRBJ2-1; D is undetermined. This CDR3 is 12 amino acids long. Germline V gene lookup returns CDR1 DFQATT and CDR2 SNEGSKA (reference sequence). Trimming cost V 6 bases and J 6 bases, with 12 bases left between them. The CDR3 DNA follows: TGCAGTGCCTCCGAAGGTGGCAATGAGCAGTTCTTC. Amino acid sequence: CSASEGGNEQFF.

The rearrangement links TRBV11-2 to TRBJ2-5; possible D gene TRBD1, 6 bases. Germline CDR1 SGHAT, CDR2 FQNNGV. Trimming cost V 5 bases and J 6 bases, with 19 bases left between them. The CDR3 totals 15 residues. The CDR3 DNA reads TGTGCCAGCAGCCCCCTACAGGGATCACGGCAGACCCAGTACTTC. Translation gives CASSPLQGSRQTQYF.

This clonotype showed up just a few times. The chain uses TRBV7-3 and TRBJ2-4, with D uncertain. The last part of the DNA fits TRBJ2-5 better; the J call may be wrong. CDR1 SGHTA and CDR2 FQGTGA come from the germline V gene. The CDR3 is made up of 13 amino acids. The CDR3 protein is CASSSDLAETQYF. Written as DNA, the CDR3 is TGTGCCAGCAGTTCGGACCTGGCAGAGACCCAGTACTTC.

This chain joins TRBV6-1 and TRBJ2-7; 7 bases are shared with TRBD2. The CDR3 runs to 15 residues. The V gene's germline CDR1 is MNHNS and CDR2 SASEGT. V dropped 5 bases and J dropped 2; count of bases not matched to a gene: 9. In DNA form, the CDR3 reads TGTGCCAGCAGTCCAAGCTTGGGAGGGGCCTACGAGCAGTACTTC. Protein sequence: CASSPSLGGAYEQYF.

This clonotype was seen once. The rearrangement links TRBV14 to TRBJ2-7, with TRBD1 matching 9 bases. After removal of 1 base from V and 0 bases from J, the junction contained 19 bases not matched to a gene. The CDR3 is made up of 21 amino acids. Germline CDR1 reads SGHDN; CDR2 reads FVKESK. CDR3 DNA sequence: TGTGCCAGCAGCCAAGTAAGGTGGGGACAGGGTTCCAGGTTGGACTCCTACGAGCAGTACTTC. Amino acid sequence: CASSQVRWGQGSRLDSYEQYF.

J is TRBJ2-5 and V is TRBV6-5, with unresolved D. The CDR3 sequence is 13 residues long. Germline CDR1 MNHEY, CDR2 SVGAGI. V gave up 5 bases and J gave up 5 bases, with 12 bases separating them. CDR3 DNA: TGTGCCAGCAGTACCTCTTTTTGGGAGACCCAGTACTTC. Encoded protein: CASSTSFWETQYF.

This clonotype was recorded once. V gene TRBV2 combines with J gene TRBJ2-6; 8 bases agree with TRBD1. J lost 2 bases, V lost 7 bases, and 7 bases had no gene match. Germline CDR1 and CDR2: SNHLY and FYNNEI. This CDR3 is 16 amino acids long. CDR3 region: CASIGTGGPGANVLTF. In nucleotides, the CDR3 is TGTGCCAGCATAGGTACAGGGGGTCCTGGGGCCAACGTCCTGACTTTC.

This clonotype was recorded a few times. This chain joins TRBV5-6 and TRBJ2-4; 8 nucleotides align to TRBD1. This CDR3 contains 17 residues. The J segment lost 0 bases and the V segment lost 1 base, leaving 6 bases of the junction unmatched. Looked up from germline, CDR1 is SGHDT and CDR2 is YYEEEE. The CDR3 loop is CASSLRSGGSAKNIQYF. The CDR3, as DNA: TGTGCCAGCAGCTTGAGGTCAGGGGGCTCAGCCAAAAACATTCAGTACTTC. The entire variable domain, with the rest obtained from reference TRBV5-6 and TRBJ2-4, is as follows: DAGVTQSPTHLIKTRGQQVTLRCSPKSGHDTVSWYQQALGQGPQFIFQYYEEEERQRGNFPDRFSGHQFPNYSSELNVNALLLGDSALYLCASSLRSGGSAKNIQYFGAGTRLSVL.

This clonotype has a handful of counts. The V call is TRBV12-3 or TRBV12-4, the J call TRBJ1-2, with unresolved D. The ends were cut back, 2 bases at V and 0 bases at J, with 4 bases in the middle. CDR3 length equals 13 residues. This CDR3 reads CASSLLSNYGYTF. As DNA, the CDR3 is TGTGCCAGCAGTTTACTATCTAACTATGGCTACACCTTC.